The 25 T cell receptor beta chains listed next were all sequenced from one sample in a study of patients and donors after allogeneic stem cell transplantation. TCRdb re-analysed the RT-PCR reads in MiXCR, keeping a single row per CDR3 protein. The repertoire holds approximately 200,000 distinct CDR3 sequences, with 13% to 15% as singletons. The specimen sequenced was blood, either unsorted or a sorted T cell fraction (not recorded which). These receptors were obtained from a human donor who was either an allogeneic HSCT recipient or a stem cell or donor lymphocyte infusion donor (not recorded which). It is not recorded whose cells these are; they may come from a transplant donor.

A few counts support this clonotype. The chain joins TRBV6-2 or TRBV6-3 to TRBJ1-2; 9 bases align to TRBD1. This CDR3 comprises 13 residues. V shed 6 bases and J 8 bases; nucleotides not matched to a gene: 7. Germline V lookup: CDR1 MNHEY, CDR2 SVGEGT. This chain's CDR3 is CASRRTGGLGYTF. The DNA of the CDR3 is TGTGCCAGCAGGCGAACAGGGGGCCTGGGCTACACCTTC.

This clonotype came up many times. This chain connects TRBV11-2 to TRBJ2-6; 10 bases are shared with TRBD2. Germline CDR1 reads SGHAT; CDR2 reads FQNNGV. Losses at the gene ends were 2 bases for V and 2 bases for J; bases not matched to a gene: 6. The length of the CDR3 is 18 residues. The DNA of the CDR3 is TGTGCCAGCAGCTTACTAGCGGGAGCTATGCCTGGGGCCAACGTCCTGACTTTC. Its protein product is CASSLLAGAMPGANVLTF. The variable domain in full, with the rest retrieved from reference TRBV11-2 and TRBJ2-6, is EAGVAQSPRYKIIEKRQSVAFWCNPISGHATLYWYQQILGQGPKLLIQFQNNGVVDDSQLPKDRFSAERLKGVDSTLKIQPAKLEDSAVYLCASSLLAGAMPGANVLTFGAGSRLTVL.

The chain uses TRBV4-3 and TRBJ2-2; no clear D gene. The germline gives CDR1 LGHNA, CDR2 YSLEER. This CDR3 contains 16 residues. V lost 2 bases to trimming and J lost 1 base, with 11 bases between them. The CDR3 region has the DNA TGCGCCAGCAGCCAAATCGCCGCAGGGAACACCGGGGAGCTGTTTTTT. This translates into CASSQIAAGNTGELFF.

This clonotype was seen only a few times. The chain links TRBV7-2 to TRBJ2-1; the D is unclear. Germline CDR1 reads SGHTA; CDR2 reads FQGNSA. V was trimmed by 1 base and J by 4 bases, leaving 11 bases between them. There are 15 residues in the CDR3. This CDR3 reads CASSLGLQAYNEQFF. CDR3 nucleotides: TGTGCCAGCAGCTTAGGGCTCCAAGCTTACAATGAGCAGTTCTTC.

This rearrangement joins TRBV24-1 to TRBJ2-7, with no clear D. CDR1 KGHDR and CDR2 SFDVKD come from the germline V gene. V shed 5 bases and J shed 3 bases, with 13 bases lying between them. The CDR3 covers 14 residues. The CDR3 loop is CATSADKGSYEQYF. The CDR3, as DNA: TGTGCCACCAGTGCCGATAAGGGCAGCTACGAGCAGTACTTC.

This clonotype was seen ten or more times. The chain carries TRBV20-1 and TRBJ2-7, with 9 bases matching TRBD2. Germline trimming cut 5 bases from V and 4 bases from J; bases unmatched to any gene: 6. The germline V gene encodes CDR1 DFQATT and CDR2 SNEGSKA (reference sequence). This CDR3 contains 13 residues. As DNA, the CDR3 is TGCAGTGCTCTAGCGGGATTGAGTTACGAGCAGTACTTC. This translates into CSALAGLSYEQYF.

In this sample, this clonotype turned up a few times. The CDR3 is CSATIGTGVKDTQYF. Here the CDR3 DNA reads TGCAGCGCTACTATTGGGACAGGGGTAAAAGATACGCAGTATTTT. V usage is TRBV29-1 and J usage is TRBJ2-3, with 10 bases that match TRBD1. Germline-derived CDR1 and CDR2 are SQVTM and ANQGSEA. J was trimmed by 5 bases and V by 7 bases; bases with no gene match: 12. The CDR3 runs to 15 residues.

The chain uses TRBV7-8 and TRBJ2-7; TRBD1 aligns across 8 bases. This CDR3 is built from 15 residues. Losses at the gene ends were 5 bases for V and 2 bases for J; bases not matched to a gene: 8. CDR1 SGHVS and CDR2 FQNEAQ come from the germline V gene. CDR3 residues: CASSVTWTGTYEQYF. CDR3 bases: TGTGCCAGCAGCGTCACCTGGACAGGGACCTACGAGCAGTACTTC.

The rearrangement joins TRBV2 to TRBJ2-3; TRBD2 matches 9 bases. The CDR3 runs to 16 residues. Trimming took 7 bases from V and 5 from J; bases not matched to a gene: 13. CDR1 and CDR2 (germline): SNHLY, FYNNEI. The CDR3 bases are TGTGCCAGCACTCGGCCTAGCGGGATAGGAGGAGATACGCAGTATTTT. Translation gives CASTRPSGIGGDTQYF.

This clonotype was detected many times. The genes are TRBV7-2 and TRBJ2-5, with TRBD2 matching 12 bases. Germline-derived CDR1 and CDR2 are SGHTA and FQGNSA. Trimming cost V 3 bases and J 5 bases; bases outside gene matches: 1. The CDR3 has 14 residues. Here the CDR3 reads CASSLGLAGETQYF. The CDR3 nucleotides read TGTGCCAGCAGCTTGGGACTAGCGGGCGAGACCCAGTACTTC.

In its sample, this clonotype was seen many times. This rearrangement joins TRBV5-1 to TRBJ1-3, with TRBD1 as a possible D gene (5 bases). Between the trimmed V and J ends, which lost 0 bases and 4 bases, there was a span of 11 bases. The CDR3 extends over 15 amino acids. Germline CDR1 SGHRS, CDR2 YFSETQ. The CDR3 DNA follows: TGCGCCAGCAGCTTGGCAGGGTCGGACGGAAACACCATATATTTT. Amino acid sequence: CASSLAGSDGNTIYF. The entire variable domain, with the rest obtained from reference TRBV5-1 and TRBJ1-3, is as follows: KAGVTQTPRYLIKTRGQQVTLSCSPISGHRSVSWYQQTPGQGLQFLFEYFSETQRNKGNFPGRFSGRQFSNSRSEMNVSTLELGDSALYLCASSLAGSDGNTIYFGEGSWLTVV.

The chain couples TRBV20-1 to TRBJ2-3; TRBD1 matches 10 bases. The CDR3 has 14 amino acids. V trimming: 6 bases; J trimming: 6 bases; junction bases outside the gene matches: 9. Germline CDR1 reads DFQATT; CDR2 reads SNEGSKA (reference sequence). In DNA form, the CDR3 reads TGCAGTGCCAAAGGACAGGGGGTTTCGGATACGCAGTATTTT. Protein product: CSAKGQGVSDTQYF.

A few counts support this clonotype. This chain joins TRBV19 and TRBJ1-1; D is unresolved. This CDR3 has 15 amino acids. Germline V gives CDR1 LNHDA, CDR2 SQIVND (reference sequence). V dropped 3 bases and J dropped 1 base, with 12 bases sitting between them. The CDR3 nucleotides are TGTGCCAGTAGTATGCGTGGCATAACGAACACTGAAGCTTTCTTT. It yields the protein CASSMRGITNTEAFF.

In this sample, this clonotype turned up a few times. The chain uses TRBV5-6 and TRBJ1-2; D ambiguous. CDR1 SGHDT and CDR2 YYEEEE come from the germline V gene. Trimming stripped 4 bases from V and 8 bases from J, with 12 bases between. The CDR3 totals 12 residues. The CDR3 DNA reads as TGTGCCAGCAGCCCTGACACTGGAGGCTACACCTTC. This codes for CASSPDTGGYTF.

The genes are TRBV7-2 and TRBJ1-2, with D possibly TRBD1 on 5 matching bases. The ends were cut back, 3 bases at V and 8 bases at J, with 16 bases in the middle. The germline CDR1 and CDR2 sequences are SGHTA and FQGNSA. The CDR3 sequence is 14 residues long. The CDR3 spells CASSLDPGPIGYTF. The CDR3 nucleotides read TGTGCCAGCAGCTTGGACCCGGGACCCATCGGCTACACCTTC.

This clonotype was picked up many times. This chain connects TRBV12-3 or TRBV12-4 to TRBJ2-7; D tentatively reads TRBD1 or TRBD2 (5 bases each). The CDR3 has 12 amino acids. V lost 6 bases, J lost 3 bases, and 9 bases lay in between. In DNA, the CDR3 is TGTGCCAGCAGCCGGGACGGCTACGAGCAGTACTTC. Its protein product is CASSRDGYEQYF.

The CDR3 DNA follows: TGTGCCAGCAGCCCCAGGGCTTGGGAGCAGTTCTTC. Protein sequence: CASSPRAWEQFF. J is TRBJ2-1 and V is TRBV14, with TRBD1 as a possible D gene (5 bases). Germline CDR1 SGHDN, CDR2 FVKESK. The CDR3 has 12 residues. Trimming cost V 4 bases and J 10 bases, with 11 bases left between them.

The chain carries TRBV29-1 and TRBJ1-4, with D perhaps TRBD1 (5 bases). The germline gives CDR1 SQVTM, CDR2 ANQGSEA. V shed 4 bases and J shed 0 bases, with 9 bases lying between them. The CDR3 runs to 14 residues. The CDR3 nucleotides are TGCAGCGTTGGGGCAGGGACAACTAATGAAAAACTGTTTTTT. It is translated as CSVGAGTTNEKLFF.

The chain has TRBV20-1 and TRBJ2-7, with D hard to call. The germline V gene has CDR1 DFQATT and CDR2 SNEGSKA (reference sequence). This CDR3 comprises 14 residues. Trimming shortened V by 6 bases and J by 4 bases, and 19 bases separated the two germline ends. The CDR3 DNA reads as TGCAGTGCCAGTAGGGAAGGGCTAAAGTACGAGCAGTACTTC. Translating gives CSASREGLKYEQYF.

In its sample, this clonotype was seen once. The chain employs TRBV15 and TRBJ2-5; no definite D call. Trimming removed 4 bases from V and 4 bases from J, with 10 bases in between. Germline CDR1 is LNHNV and CDR2 is YYDKDF (reference sequence). The CDR3 is 13 amino acids. The CDR3 DNA follows: TGTGCCACCAGCACCAGCGAGGTAGAGACCCAGTACTTC. Amino acids: CATSTSEVETQYF. Full variable domain (rest looked up from reference TRBV15 and TRBJ2-5): DAMVIQNPRYQVTQFGKPVTLSCSQTLNHNVMYWYQQKSSQAPKLLFHYYDKDFNNEADTPDNFQSRRPNTSFCFLDIRSPGLGDTAMYLCATSTSEVETQYFGPGTRLLVL.

This clonotype was counted a few times. The chain uses TRBV10-3 and TRBJ1-6; D remains unclear. The CDR3 spans 12 residues. Trimming left V 0 bases short and J 13 bases short, with 7 bases between. Germline V gives CDR1 ENHRY, CDR2 SYGVKD. CDR3: CAISESEPPLHF. The CDR3 nucleotides read TGTGCCATCAGTGAGTCGGAGCCGCCCCTCCACTTT.

This clonotype was counted only a few times. This chain uses TRBV7-2 with TRBJ2-5; 9 bases are a match to TRBD2. Germline CDR1 SGHTA, CDR2 FQGNSA. The CDR3 has 16 residues. Losses at the gene ends were 1 base for V and 5 bases for J; bases not matched to a gene: 8. DNA for the CDR3: TGTGCCAGCAGCTTAGGGCTAGCGGGGCGGTTGGAGACCCAGTACTTC. Its protein is CASSLGLAGRLETQYF.

The chain links TRBV5-1 to TRBJ1-3; no clear D. V lost 4 bases and J lost 4, with 12 bases in between. The CDR3 spans 14 residues. Germline V gene data show CDR1 as SGHRS and CDR2 as YFSETQ. The CDR3 nucleotides are TGCGCCAGCAGCCTTGACTCGCGAGGAAACACCATATATTTT. Translating gives CASSLDSRGNTIYF.

This clonotype was seen repeatedly, ten times or more. The chain is built from TRBV9 and TRBJ1-2; TRBD1 aligns across 8 bases. Trimming took 3 bases from V and 2 from J; bases not matched to a gene: 6. Per the germline V gene, CDR1 is SGDLS and CDR2 is YYNGEE. The CDR3 extends over 15 amino acids. CDR3 in DNA: TGTGCCAGCAGCGCCGGACAGGGAGGCAACTATGGCTACACCTTC. It codes for CASSAGQGGNYGYTF.

About this clonotype itself: A read error is possible here, since a much larger clone lies one base away. V gene TRBV20-1 combines with J gene TRBJ2-2; TRBD1 agrees at 11 bases. Germline assignment: CDR1 DFQATT and CDR2 SNEGSKA (reference sequence). Trimming cost V 2 bases and J 3 bases; bases outside gene matches: 8. The CDR3 extends over 17 amino acids. This CDR3 is CSARYLPGQGDTGELFF. DNA for the CDR3: TGCAGTGCTAGATATTTACCGGGACAGGGGGACACCGGGGAGCTGTTTTTT.